Presented here are 15 T cell receptor beta chains from one specimen sequenced in a study of CD8+CD57+ T cells in acquired aplastic anemia. Before being chosen for sequencing, patients had shown CD8+CD57+ cell expansion by flow cytometry. Profiles of TCR beta VDJ and CDR3 were generated from a genomic DNA template. TCRdb fed the reads into MiXCR, producing one record per CDR3 protein. The sample has roughly 250,000 distinct CDR3 sequences, approximately 86% seen once; the top ten hold roughly 42%. Sequencing was performed on sorted CD4+, CD8+, or CD8+CD57+ T cells (not recorded which) from PBMCs. The source is a human donor with aplastic anemia.

The chain recombines TRBV20-1 with TRBJ1-1, with D uncertain. Germline lookup yields CDR1 DFQATT and CDR2 SNEGSKA (reference sequence). The CDR3 spans 12 residues. V shed 2 bases and J shed 0 bases, with 4 bases lying between them. In DNA, the CDR3 is TGCAGTGCTAGACAGTTGAACACTGAAGCTTTCTTT. Its translation: CSARQLNTEAFF.

The CDR3 sequence is CASSLAGGGRNEQFF. For the CDR3, the DNA is TGTGCCAGCAGCTTAGCAGGGGGGGGCCGTAATGAGCAGTTCTTC. V is TRBV7-8 and J is TRBJ2-1; D possibly corresponds to TRBD2 (7 bases). Germline values: CDR1 SGHVS, CDR2 FQNEAQ. Between the trimmed V and J ends, which lost 0 bases and 7 bases, there was a span of 13 bases. The CDR3 spans 15 residues. Filled out from reference TRBV7-8 and TRBJ2-1, the complete variable domain reads GAGVSQSPRYKVAKRGQDVALRCDPISGHVSLFWYQQALGQGPEFLTYFQNEAQLDKSGLPSDRFFAERPEGSVSTLKIQRTQQEDSAVYLCASSLAGGGRNEQFFGPGTRLTVL.

The rearrangement uses TRBV29-1 and TRBJ1-2; TRBD1 might be the D (5 bases). The CDR3 runs to 12 residues. Trimming removed 3 bases at V and 6 bases at J, with 11 bases between. From germline, CDR1 is SQVTM and CDR2 ANQGSEA. The chain's CDR3 is CSVEEQDDGYTF. CDR3 nucleotide sequence: TGCAGCGTTGAGGAACAGGACGATGGCTACACCTTC.

On this clonotype itself: A read error may account for a junction end that differs from germline. The chain is built from TRBV25-1 and TRBJ2-3; D remains ambiguous. Germline V gene data show CDR1 as MGHDK and CDR2 as SYGVNS. The CDR3 has 16 residues. The CDR3 coding sequence is TGTGCCACCAGTGATTTTCTCGGCGGTAGCACAGATACGCAGTATTTT. Amino acid sequence: CATSDFLGGSTDTQYF.

This rearrangement joins TRBV7-6 to TRBJ2-3; a possible D gene is TRBD1 (6 bases). Between the trimmed V and J ends, which lost 0 bases and 15 bases, there was a span of 19 bases. This CDR3 comprises 14 residues. Germline-derived CDR1 and CDR2 are SGHVS and FNYEAQ. Here the CDR3 reads CASSLAHGTKETYF. CDR3 nucleotides: TGTGCCAGCAGCTTAGCCCACGGGACAAAAGAGACCTATTTT.

About this clonotype: The CDR3 does not end in the conserved phenylalanine or tryptophan, so this is likely a read error. The limits of the CDR3 on the DNA are not certain, so only TCRdb's listed CDR3 is given. V and J are TRBV19 and TRBJ2-3; the table's D call of TRBD2 was not tested on the DNA. Per the germline V gene, CDR1 is LNHDA and CDR2 is SQIVND (reference sequence). Termini included, the CDR3 measures 16 amino acids. CDR3 residues: CASSISNGAYTDTFYV.

The chain uses TRBV11-1 and TRBJ1-6; 9 bases are shared with TRBD1. V shed 2 bases and J 17 bases; nucleotides not matched to a gene: 16. The CDR3 spans 16 residues. The germline gives CDR1 SGHAT, CDR2 FQDESV (reference sequence). This CDR3 reads CASSLFTGGGGAKIHF. Written as DNA, the CDR3 is TGTGCCAGCAGCTTATTCACAGGGGGCGGAGGCGCGAAGATCCACTTT. The variable domain in full, completed from reference TRBV11-1 and TRBJ1-6, reads EAEVAQSPRYKITEKSQAVAFWCDPISGHATLYWYRQILGQGPELLVQFQDESVVDDSQLPKDRFSAERLKGVDSTLKIQPAELGDSAMYLCASSLFTGGGGAKIHFGNGTRLTVT.

The chain employs TRBV7-2 and TRBJ1-2; D is possibly TRBD1 (5 bases). V lost 4 bases to trimming and J lost 10 bases, with 25 bases between them. The CDR3 loop spans 16 amino acids. The germline gives CDR1 SGHTA, CDR2 FQGNSA. The CDR3 protein is CASSWAGTYNEQFYTF. In DNA form, the CDR3 reads TGTGCCAGCAGCTGGGCGGGGACCTACAATGAGCAGTTCTACACCTTC.

The chain carries TRBV13 and TRBJ2-7; 8 bases are a match to TRBD1. Germline CDR1 is PRHDT and CDR2 is FYEKMQ (reference sequence). Trimming cost V 5 bases and J 6 bases; bases outside gene matches: 15. The CDR3 consists of 16 residues. CDR3 nucleotide sequence: TGTGCCAGCAGCGCGCCGGGACAGGCGAACCTGGCCGAGCAGTACGTC. It specifies CASSAPGQANLAEQYV.

A remark on this clonotype: The junction does not match germline at one end; this may be a read error. V gene TRBV7-9 combines with J gene TRBJ2-7; the match to TRBD2 covers 10 bases. The CDR3 has 16 residues. In germline, CDR1 is SEHNR, CDR2 FQNEAQ (reference sequence). DNA of the CDR3: TGCGCCGGCAGCCAAGCCCCGTCTAGCGGGGGTTACGAGCAGTACTTC. Translation: CAGSQAPSSGGYEQYF.

V usage is TRBV7-9 and J usage is TRBJ2-3; D perhaps matches TRBD1 (5 bases). The CDR3 totals 15 residues. Germline CDR1 is SEHNR and CDR2 is FQNEAQ (reference sequence). With 3 bases removed from V and 9 bases from J, the gap between germline ends came to 19 bases. In nucleotides, the CDR3 is TGTGCCAGCAGCTTTCGGAGAGGCGGCACAGGCACGCAGTATTTT. It is translated as CASSFRRGGTGTQYF.

The V and J genes are TRBV6-5 and TRBJ1-2, with 9 bases fitting TRBD1. CDR1 is MNHEY, CDR2 SVGAGI, per germline. The CDR3 is 15 residues long. Losses at the gene ends were 6 bases for V and 5 bases for J; bases not matched to a gene: 10. The CDR3 region is CASRPGTGLVYGYTF. The CDR3 DNA reads TGTGCCAGCAGACCCGGGACAGGGCTCGTATATGGCTACACCTTC.

The chain has TRBV24-1 and TRBJ1-2; maybe TRBD1 (5 bases). The CDR3 is 13 residues long. The V end lost 4 bases, the J end lost 3 bases, and 8 bases lay between the germline ends. Germline CDR1 KGHDR, CDR2 SFDVKD. Written as DNA, the CDR3 is TGTGCCACCAGTGAAGACAGTTACTATGGCTACACCTTC. This encodes CATSEDSYYGYTF.

To note about this clonotype: This is likely a read error, given that the CDR3 carries no conserved phenylalanine or tryptophan at its end. No DNA is shown, since the ends of the CDR3 on it are uncertain; the CDR3 is the one TCRdb lists. This chain links TRBV7-9 with TRBJ1-2; the table names TRBD1, a call not compared with the DNA. Germline values: CDR1 SEHNR, CDR2 FQNEAQ (reference sequence). Termini included, the CDR3 measures 13 amino acids. The CDR3 region is CASSAGQSSDDQY.

Remarks on this clonotype: Mismatch with germline at one junction end may stem from a read error. J is TRBJ2-3 and V is TRBV7-9; D is unclear. The length of the CDR3 is 14 residues. The germline V gene encodes CDR1 SEHNR and CDR2 FQNEAQ (reference sequence). The CDR3 sequence is CASSLDCCEQSFDF. In nucleotides, the CDR3 is TGTGCCAGCAGCTTAGATTGTTGTGAGCAGTCCTTCGATTTT.